One TCR beta chain is described in this entry. This clonotype was counted at least ten times. Its antigen is currently not known. No much larger clone is present one base from it, and per-base qualities are unavailable. The sample comes from a study of T cells in Graves' hyperthyroidism and ophthalmopathy (dated by TCRdb to between 2019 and 2020). About the full investigation: Peripheral blood was sampled at the time of initial diagnosis, prior to any treatment. A discovery cohort of about a hundred patients, approximately 45 with Graves' ophthalmopathy and 55 to 60 with stable Graves' hyperthyroidism, was used to find distinguishing TCR V-J signatures. Prospective prediction of ophthalmopathy was tested in an independent validation cohort of 18 to 20 hyperthyroidism patients and 17 patients who later progressed to ophthalmopathy. The 75 to 100 discovery patients were divided at random into training and test sets in a 7:3 ratio. In roughly six Graves' hyperthyroidism patients, the study also compared T-cell repertoires from thyroid tissue with T-cell repertoires from blood. After sampling, hyperthyroidism patients received methimazole starting at 30 mg daily, and ophthalmopathy patients received high-dose intravenous methylprednisolone. The paper describes TCR Vbeta CDR3 sequencing of fewer than 150 peripheral blood samples, made up of fewer than 50 ophthalmopathy patients, 70 to 75 hyperthyroidism patients and roughly 17 progressor patients. Study-wide findings and limitations: Sample size was not statistically predetermined, and investigators were not blinded to group allocation. In validation, the model predicted progression to ophthalmopathy a median of around 6.5 months before onset, with about 70% sensitivity and almost 75% specificity. A model built on a 13 V-J signature distinguished ophthalmopathy from stable hyperthyroidism, reaching 85% to 90% sensitivity and approximately 81% specificity in cross-validation and 80%/75% in testing. Most expanded thyroid clonotypes (frequency above 0.001) were also detected in blood, a finding suggesting that blood repertoires may reflect thyroid immune responses.

Graves' hyperthyroidism was defined as stable when no progression to ophthalmopathy occurred over 18 months of follow-up. Hyperthyroidism patients were aged 18 to 65 years and newly diagnosed, with disease duration of less than 2 months. Patients with uncontrolled infections, other autoimmune diseases, pregnancy or lactation were excluded. Diagnoses were established on the basis of clinical symptoms, serum thyroxine and TRAb, thyroid ultrasound, and orbital computed tomography. PBMCs were separated from 10 ml of fresh peripheral blood using Ficoll-Paque density gradient centrifugation. Total RNA was extracted with Trizol reagent, and quality was checked on an Agilent 2100 Bioanalyzer. The junction carries 9 bases between V and J, which are trimmed by 4 bases and 4 bases respectively. Per the germline V gene, SGHAT is the CDR1 and FQNNGV is the CDR2. The CDR3, from cysteine to phenylalanine, totals 13 residues. The sequence is cut down to CDR3 DNA, 39 bases in frame from base 1.

Amplification of TCR beta CDR3 regions was carried out from RNA transcripts. For the first round of RT-PCR on the TCR CDR3, the HTBI primer set was used together with the Qiagen OneStep RT-PCR kit. Libraries were constructed in a second round of multiplex PCR, after which size selection and purification were carried out. Sequencing of the libraries was done on an Illumina HiSeq2000 using paired-end 100 bp reads. The paper's processing steps were these. SOAPnuke was used to process the raw data, throwing out any read that contained adapters or uncalled bases, had a mean Phred below 15, or lacked an exact constant-primer or identifier match. COPE v1.2.5 was used to merge the high-quality paired reads, and each unique nucleotide sequence was defined as a clonotype. MiTCR v1.1 was used to align clonotypes to the IMGT TRBV, TRBD and TRBJ reference segments. Analysis was restricted to V-J combinations with a frequency above 0.0001, which covered 98% to 99.2% of repertoires. The TCS score was defined as the ratio of F50 (clonal expansion) to E x V (chaos), calculated using BLOSUM62-based TCRdist between CDR3 peptides within each V-J. Welch's t-statistics and random forest reduced 500 to 650 V-J features to 13, which were used in a naive Bayes classifier (R e1071). TCRdb handled the public reads itself, with Q25 trimming in fastp and clone calling in MiXCR, and kept productive beta chains. Each CDR3 protein appears once, grouped with its most common genes and DNA. These V and J calls derive from TCRdb rather than the authors' analysis. The sample table shows hundreds of thousands of distinct CDR3 sequences, and about 15% are seen once. The ten biggest clones cover 10% to 13% of the sample.

This sequence was found in a woman under 30 with Graves' hyperthyroidism. The sequencing sample was made of blood. The V and J genes are TRBV11-2 and TRBJ2-3; no D gene call is confident. CDR3 protein: CASSSIAADTQYF. The DNA sequence follows: TGTGCCAGCAGCTCCATAGCTGCAGATACGCAGTATTTT.